What follows are 19 T cell receptor beta chains derived from one specimen sequenced in a study of T cells in Graves' hyperthyroidism and ophthalmopathy. RNA transcripts served as the template for amplifying TCR beta CDR3 regions. The study used the HTBI primer set for a first-round RT-PCR of the TCR CDR3. TCRdb processed the multiplex PCR reads anew with MiXCR; each CDR3 protein has one entry. The sample consists of about 480,000 distinct CDR3 sequences, over 13% of them appearing once. The sequenced sample consisted of blood. These receptors all stem from a woman younger than 30 with Graves' hyperthyroidism.

There are many counts of this clonotype. The gene calls are TRBV29-1 and TRBJ2-5; the D gene is possibly TRBD2 (5 bases). The CDR3 totals 14 residues. From germline, CDR1 is SQVTM and CDR2 ANQGSEA. The V and J ends lost 2 bases and 2 bases respectively, with 12 bases between them. CDR3 bases: TGCAGCGTTGAACCCCAAGAGGGACAAGAGACCCAGTACTTC. Translating gives CSVEPQEGQETQYF.

This clonotype was observed many times. The V gene is TRBV27, the J gene TRBJ1-6, with 8 bases lining up with TRBD1. The CDR3 runs to 16 residues. Germline V gives CDR1 MNHEY, CDR2 SMNVEV (reference sequence). V was clipped by 1 base and J by 7 bases; unmatched bases: 6. Here the CDR3 DNA reads TGTGCCAGCAGTTTATACCGGGACAGGTCCAATTCACCCCTCCACTTT. Translating it yields CASSLYRDRSNSPLHF.

This clonotype was counted a few times. The chain uses TRBV29-1 and TRBJ1-1, with D hard to call. Trimming stripped 4 bases from V and 3 bases from J, with 9 bases between. Germline V gene data show CDR1 as SQVTM and CDR2 as ANQGSEA. The CDR3 length is 12 residues. CDR3 amino acids: CSVGESYTEAFF. In nucleotides, the CDR3 is TGCAGCGTTGGGGAGAGTTACACTGAAGCTTTCTTT.

This clonotype has just a few counts. The rearrangement links TRBV18 to TRBJ2-1; possible D gene TRBD2, 7 bases. The CDR3 is 16 amino acids. Germline CDR1 KGHSH, CDR2 LQKENI. The V and J ends lost 8 bases and 9 bases respectively, with 26 bases between them. The CDR3 spells CASLREGGGLKLEQFF. CDR3 in DNA: TGTGCCAGCCTACGCGAGGGAGGGGGACTAAAACTTGAGCAGTTCTTC.

This clonotype has a count of ten or more. The rearrangement joins TRBV5-6 to TRBJ1-3; perhaps TRBD1 as D (5 bases). Trimming shortened V by 0 bases and J by 0 bases, and 7 bases separated the two germline ends. CDR1 is SGHDT and CDR2 is YYEEEE in the germline V gene. There are 15 residues in the CDR3. CDR3 loop: CASSLEGNSGNTIYF. The CDR3 bases are TGTGCCAGCAGCTTGGAGGGGAACTCTGGAAACACCATATATTTT.

Only one count was recorded for this clonotype. This chain joins TRBV5-1 and TRBJ2-2, with a weak D call TRBD1 (5 bases). V lost 4 bases and J 6 bases, leaving 10 bases between the germline ends. The CDR3 sequence is 13 residues long. Germline V lookup: CDR1 SGHRS, CDR2 YFSETQ. The DNA for the CDR3 is TGCGCCAGCAGCCCGGAAGGGGCCGGGGAGCTGTTTTTT. Translating it yields CASSPEGAGELFF.

This clonotype was seen repeatedly, ten times or more. The chain combines TRBV15 with TRBJ1-5; the D gene is possibly TRBD1 (5 bases). V was cut by 8 bases and J by 6 bases, with 14 bases left in between. The CDR3 length is 13 residues. Germline CDR1 LNHNV, CDR2 YYDKDF (reference sequence). CDR3 sequence: CATAYPGPQPQHF. CDR3 coding DNA: TGTGCCACCGCCTACCCAGGGCCTCAGCCCCAGCATTTT.

This clonotype was counted a few times. The gene calls are TRBV7-9 and TRBJ1-5, with 12 positions matching TRBD1. CDR1 is SEHNR, CDR2 FQNEAQ, per germline (reference sequence). This CDR3 spans 16 amino acids. Losses at the gene ends were 5 bases for V and 7 bases for J; bases not matched to a gene: 9. For the CDR3, the DNA is TGTGCCAGCAGCACCGGGACAGGGGGCCCCTGGCAGCCCCAGCATTTT. This translates into CASSTGTGGPWQPQHF.

This clonotype appeared a few times. The chain combines TRBV6-1 with TRBJ2-7; possibly TRBD1 for D (6 bases). Germline CDR1 is MNHNS and CDR2 is SASEGT. Trimming removed 10 bases from V and 1 base from J, with 23 bases in between. This CDR3 is built from 16 residues. CDR3 sequence (DNA): TGTGCCACCTCAAATCCCCGGGAAGGGGGTTCCTACGAGCAGTACTTC. Protein product: CATSNPREGGSYEQYF.

This clonotype was recorded at least ten times. CDR3 nucleotides: TGTGCCAGTAGTCCCACCGGGACAGACGAAAAACTGTTTTTT. Its protein product is CASSPTGTDEKLFF. The chain links TRBV19 to TRBJ1-4; TRBD1 matches at 7 bases. Germline assignment: CDR1 LNHDA and CDR2 SQIVND (reference sequence). The CDR3 has 14 residues. J gave up 8 bases and V 5 bases, and 8 bases lay outside the gene matches.

CDR3 region: CASSGREEGNSPLHF. In nucleotides, the CDR3 is TGTGCCAGCAGTGGCCGGGAAGAGGGTAATTCACCCCTCCACTTT. The V and J genes are TRBV2 and TRBJ1-6; D gene ambiguous. With 4 bases removed from V and 6 bases from J, the gap between germline ends came to 13 bases. CDR1 SNHLY and CDR2 FYNNEI come from the germline V gene. This CDR3 is built from 15 residues.

The gene calls are TRBV6-1 and TRBJ1-1; TRBD1 matches at 8 bases. The germline gives CDR1 MNHNS, CDR2 SASEGT. The V segment lost 5 bases and the J segment 2 bases; nucleotides outside the gene matches: 4. The CDR3 contains 14 residues. The CDR3 nucleotides are TGTGCCAGCAGTAAGGGACAGGCAAACACTGAAGCTTTCTTT. Translated: CASSKGQANTEAFF.

The chain has TRBV7-9 and TRBJ2-7; D remains unclear. Germline CDR1 is SEHNR and CDR2 is FQNEAQ (reference sequence). The V end lost 6 bases, the J end lost 3 bases, and 9 bases lay between the germline ends. This CDR3 comprises 12 residues. Here the CDR3 DNA reads TGTGCCAGCAGTGCGAACGTCTACGAGCAGTACGTC. Encoded protein: CASSANVYEQYV.

This clonotype was seen a handful of times. V usage is TRBV20-1 and J usage is TRBJ2-3, with 9 bases fitting TRBD2. The CDR3 consists of 15 residues. Per the germline V gene, CDR1 is DFQATT and CDR2 is SNEGSKA (reference sequence). J lost 4 bases, V lost 4 bases, and 9 bases had no gene match. CDR3 DNA: TGCAGTGCTATCCGTGGCGGGAGGGAGGCAGATACGCAGTATTTT. Residues: CSAIRGGREADTQYF.

J is TRBJ2-3 and V is TRBV5-4; 12 bases match TRBD2. Germline assignment: CDR1 SGHNT and CDR2 YYREEE (reference sequence). This CDR3 has 19 residues. V lost 0 bases, J lost 2 bases, and 10 bases stayed unmatched. The CDR3 DNA reads as TGTGCCAGCAGCTTGGGGGGACTAGCGGGTGACTCGGTCACAGATACGCAGTATTTT. Residues: CASSLGGLAGDSVTDTQYF.

The J gene is TRBJ2-1, the V gene TRBV4-1, with 8 bases identical to TRBD2. J was trimmed by 9 bases and V by 4 bases; bases with no gene match: 14. This CDR3 is 16 amino acids long. The germline V gene has CDR1 MGHRA and CDR2 YSYEKL. CDR3 nucleotides: TGCGCCAGCAGCCCACCCAGGGGACTAGGGATTGGTGAGCAGTTCTTC. Its translation is CASSPPRGLGIGEQFF.

This clonotype occurred a few times. V and J are TRBV4-1 and TRBJ2-2; D remains unclear. CDR1 MGHRA and CDR2 YSYEKL come from the germline V gene. Trimming cost V 5 bases and J 0 bases, with 1 base left between them. This CDR3 region has 12 residues. Here the CDR3 reads CASSANTGELFF. In nucleotides, the CDR3 is TGCGCCAGCAGCGCGAACACCGGGGAGCTGTTTTTT.

The chain links TRBV2 to TRBJ2-7; 8 bases line up with TRBD2. This CDR3 is built from 13 residues. V shed 8 bases and J 2 bases; nucleotides not matched to a gene: 5. In germline, CDR1 is SNHLY, CDR2 FYNNEI. The CDR3 loop is CASGSGRAYEQYF. The CDR3 nucleotides read TGTGCCAGCGGGTCCGGGAGGGCCTACGAGCAGTACTTC.

This clonotype was observed many times. The chain links TRBV4-1 to TRBJ2-3, with no clear D. V lost 0 bases to trimming and J lost 4 bases, with 5 bases between them. Looked up from germline, CDR1 is MGHRA and CDR2 is YSYEKL. There are 13 residues in the CDR3. CDR3 protein: CASSQDPSDTQYF. The DNA for the CDR3 is TGCGCCAGCAGCCAAGATCCCTCAGATACGCAGTATTTT.